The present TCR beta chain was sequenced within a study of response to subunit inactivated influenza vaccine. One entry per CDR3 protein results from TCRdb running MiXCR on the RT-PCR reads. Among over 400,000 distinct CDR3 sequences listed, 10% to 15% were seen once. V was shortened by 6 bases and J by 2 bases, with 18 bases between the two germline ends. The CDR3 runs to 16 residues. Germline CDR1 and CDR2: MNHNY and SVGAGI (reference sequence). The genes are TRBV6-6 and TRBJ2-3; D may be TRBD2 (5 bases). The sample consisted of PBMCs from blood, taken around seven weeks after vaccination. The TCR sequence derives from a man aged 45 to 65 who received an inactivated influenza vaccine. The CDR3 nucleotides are TGTGCCAGCAGCCTCTTCCCTCAGCGGAACACAGATACGCAGTATTTT. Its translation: CASSLFPQRNTDTQYF.